This TCR beta chain was identified during a study of T cells in Graves' hyperthyroidism and ophthalmopathy. Study-wide results and caveats: In blood, most of the thyroid clonotypes expanded above 0.001 were also present.

This CDR3 has 17 amino acids. The ends were cut back, 2 bases at V and 0 bases at J, with 13 bases in the middle. Germline lookup yields CDR1 SNHLY and CDR2 FYNNEI. No progression to ophthalmopathy during 18 months of follow-up defined stable disease. Disease duration under 2 months; hyperthyroidism patients were aged 18 to 65. Thyroid ultrasound, orbital computed tomography, clinical symptoms, and serum thyroxine and TRAb underpinned diagnoses. RNA transcripts were the template for amplifying TCR beta CDR3 regions. The HTBI primer set was used in a first-round RT-PCR of the TCR CDR3. TCRdb recomputed calls from the multiplex PCR reads with MiXCR, one row per CDR3 protein. The table lists 350,000 to 400,000 distinct CDR3 sequences, about 14% of them singletons. This clonotype was detected ten times or more. What it binds is unknown.

The receptor comes from an older woman with Graves' hyperthyroidism. The sequencing sample was made of blood. The chain joins TRBV2 to TRBJ1-4; D is perhaps TRBD1 (5 bases). The CDR3 DNA is TGTGCCAGCAGTGAACGCGGGGGGTATGCAACTAATGAAAAACTGTTTTTT. Residues: CASSERGGYATNEKLFF.